The 18 T cell receptor beta chains presented below share a single source sample, sequenced in a study of T-cell reconstitution after alpha-beta-depleted transplantation in children. Unique molecular identifiers were used in preparing the TCRbeta library. TCRdb re-called the PCR reads through MiXCR, storing one row per CDR3 protein. Of 90,000 to 150,000 distinct CDR3 sequences in the sample, more than 20% were seen once. The starting material was PBMCs, mostly from graft donor cells, obtained 180 days after TCRalphabeta/CD19-depleted stem cell transplant. These receptors were obtained from a male patient aged 2 to 9 who had a stem cell transplant for chronic granulomatous disease, so the T cells may come from the graft donor.

At least ten counts were recorded for this clonotype. V gene TRBV20-1 combines with J gene TRBJ2-7, with D uncertain. There are 12 residues in the CDR3. CDR1 and CDR2 (germline): DFQATT, SNEGSKA (reference sequence). V was clipped by 2 bases and J by 4 bases, with 9 bases between them. CDR3 sequence (DNA): TGCAGTGCTAGAAGACTGCCATACGAGCAGTACTTC. This sequence encodes CSARRLPYEQYF.

In this sample, this clonotype turned up many times. The chain carries TRBV25-1 and TRBJ2-7, with a weak D call TRBD2 (5 bases). Per germline, CDR1 MGHDK and CDR2 SYGVNS. Trimming removed 8 bases from V and 3 bases from J, with 5 bases in between. The CDR3 loop spans 10 amino acids. CDR3 residues: CASGGYEQYF. The CDR3 DNA is TGTGCCAGCGGAGGCTACGAGCAGTACTTC.

This clonotype showed up many times. In DNA, the CDR3 is TGCAGTGCCTCCAGTGGCGGGGAGCTGTTTTTT. It yields the protein CSASSGGELFF. The genes are TRBV20-1 and TRBJ2-2, with unresolved D. V was clipped by 6 bases and J by 7 bases, with 9 bases between them. CDR3 length equals 11 residues. Germline assignment: CDR1 DFQATT and CDR2 SNEGSKA (reference sequence).

In this sample, this clonotype turned up many times. This chain uses TRBV11-3 with TRBJ2-1; the match to TRBD2 covers 7 bases. Germline V CDR1 and CDR2: SGHNT, YENEEA. CDR3 length equals 19 residues. Germline trimming cut 2 bases from V and 4 bases from J; bases unmatched to any gene: 17. In DNA form, the CDR3 reads TGTGCCAGCAGCTTAAGGCTTGGTAGACGGAGGGAGGGGTACAATGAGCAGTTCTTC. Protein sequence: CASSLRLGRRREGYNEQFF.

The genes are TRBV7-6 and TRBJ2-1; TRBD2 is a possible D gene (6 bases). This CDR3 region has 15 residues. V was trimmed by 3 bases and J by 0 bases, leaving 9 bases between them. Germline CDR1 reads SGHVS; CDR2 reads FNYEAQ. CDR3: CASSLRRASYNEQFF. For the CDR3, the DNA is TGTGCCAGCAGCTTGAGGAGGGCCTCCTACAATGAGCAGTTCTTC.

This chain uses TRBV20-1 with TRBJ2-5, with 12 bases that match TRBD1. This CDR3 spans 15 amino acids. V trimming: 5 bases; J trimming: 4 bases; junction bases outside the gene matches: 8. Germline-derived CDR1 and CDR2 are DFQATT and SNEGSKA (reference sequence). CDR3 DNA sequence: TGCAGTGCTGTTCCCGGGACAGGGGGCCCAGAGACCCAGTACTTC. Residues: CSAVPGTGGPETQYF.

This clonotype has ten or more counts. The J gene is TRBJ2-2, the V gene TRBV7-9, with D unresolved. Trimming stripped 2 bases from V and 1 base from J, with 8 bases between. The CDR3 totals 15 residues. Germline CDR1 is SEHNR and CDR2 is FQNEAQ (reference sequence). This CDR3 is CASSLSARNTGELFF. The CDR3 DNA reads TGTGCCAGCAGCTTATCGGCGAGGAACACCGGGGAGCTGTTTTTT.

The chain combines TRBV7-3 with TRBJ2-1, with 8 bases that match TRBD2. This CDR3 is 13 amino acids long. CDR1 is SGHTA and CDR2 is FQGTGA in the germline V gene. The V and J ends lost 6 bases and 9 bases, in that order; junction bases with no gene match: 7. The CDR3 protein is CASSPGAGGEQFF. The CDR3 DNA follows: TGTGCCAGCAGTCCCGGGGCGGGAGGTGAGCAGTTCTTC. Full variable domain (outside the CDR3, taken from reference TRBV7-3 and TRBJ2-1): GAGVSQTPSNKVTEKGKYVELRCDPISGHTALYWYRQSLGQGPEFLIYFQGTGAADDSGLPNDRFFAVRPEGSVSTLKIQRTERGDSAVYLCASSPGAGGEQFFGPGTRLTVL.

The chain links TRBV27 to TRBJ2-2, with 10 bases lining up with TRBD2. The germline V gene has CDR1 MNHEY and CDR2 SMNVEV (reference sequence). The CDR3 is 16 amino acids. V was clipped by 5 bases and J by 5 bases; unmatched bases: 8. CDR3: CASSDLAGVQTGELFF. In DNA form, the CDR3 reads TGTGCCAGCAGTGATCTAGCGGGAGTACAGACCGGGGAGCTGTTTTTT.

This clonotype was seen only a few times. The chain employs TRBV3-1 and TRBJ2-5; TRBD2 might be the D (6 bases). The V gene's germline CDR1 is LGHDT and CDR2 YNNKEL (reference sequence). The CDR3 consists of 15 residues. V was pared by 4 bases and J by 1 base, with 13 bases between. CDR3 residues: CASSPTVGGQETQYF. CDR3 DNA sequence: TGTGCCAGCAGCCCTACGGTGGGAGGCCAAGAGACCCAGTACTTC.

A few counts support this clonotype. The chain uses TRBV10-3 and TRBJ2-1; no clear D. The V gene's germline CDR1 is ENHRY and CDR2 SYGVKD. The CDR3 runs 14 residues. Trimming took 4 bases from V and 9 from J, leaving 16 bases between them. The CDR3 spells CAISGVTTISEQFF. The CDR3 DNA reads as TGTGCCATCAGTGGGGTGACGACAATTAGTGAGCAGTTCTTC.

This clonotype has at least ten counts. The chain couples TRBV20-1 to TRBJ2-7, with D hard to call. Germline values: CDR1 DFQATT, CDR2 SNEGSKA (reference sequence). Between the trimmed V and J ends, which lost 4 bases and 3 bases, there was a span of 4 bases. The CDR3 runs 10 residues. The CDR3 region has the DNA TGCAGTGCTATGAGCTACGAGCAGTACTTC. This codes for CSAMSYEQYF.

As to this clonotype: This could be a read error, since a much larger clone is one nucleotide away. The gene calls are TRBV7-2 and TRBJ1-1; perhaps TRBD1 as D (5 bases). Germline CDR1 reads SGHTA; CDR2 reads FQGNSA. The CDR3 loop spans 14 amino acids. In DNA form, the CDR3 reads TGTGGCAGCAGCTTATTGGGGGGGAACACTGAAGCTTTCTTT. Amino acids: CGSSLLGGNTEAFF. The full variable domain, in which reference TRBV7-2 and TRBJ1-1 provide the parts outside the CDR3, is GAGVSQSPSNKVTEKGKDVELRCDPISGHTALYWYRQSLGQGLEFLIYFQGNSAPDKSGLPSDRFSAERTGGSVSTLTIQRTQQEDSAVYLCGSSLLGGNTEAFFGQGTRLTVV.

At least ten counts were recorded for this clonotype. A read error may produce the germline difference seen at one junction end. V and J are TRBV29-1 and TRBJ2-7; D may be TRBD1 (7 bases). This CDR3 has 9 amino acids. Germline assignment: CDR1 SQVTM and CDR2 ANQGSEA. Written as DNA, the CDR3 is TGCAGGCAGGGGGGCGGTGTTGGCTTC. Its protein product is CRQGGGVGF.

The chain has TRBV20-1 and TRBJ2-1; a possible D gene is TRBD1 (5 bases). V dropped 5 bases and J dropped 4 bases, with 21 bases sitting between them. Germline loops: CDR1 DFQATT, CDR2 SNEGSKA (reference sequence). CDR3 length: 16 amino acids. CDR3 amino acids: CSAGGTGVFMYNEQFF. The CDR3 nucleotides read TGCAGTGCTGGCGGTACAGGAGTCTTTATGTACAATGAGCAGTTCTTC.

The chain employs TRBV10-3 and TRBJ2-4; 7 nucleotides align to TRBD2. V lost 0 bases and J lost 1; bases outside the gene matches: 6. The CDR3 is made up of 17 amino acids. Germline assignment: CDR1 ENHRY and CDR2 SYGVKD. The chain's CDR3 is CAISESGLVGAKNIQYF. DNA for the CDR3: TGTGCCATCAGTGAGTCTGGACTAGTGGGGGCCAAAAACATTCAGTACTTC.

The rearrangement uses TRBV20-1 and TRBJ1-2; weak D call: TRBD1 (6 bases). The CDR3 is 12 amino acids. Germline loops: CDR1 DFQATT, CDR2 SNEGSKA (reference sequence). V lost 5 bases and J lost 6, with 13 bases in between. For the CDR3, the DNA is TGCAGTGCTTTTCGACAGGTGGATGGCTACACCTTC. Its protein product is CSAFRQVDGYTF.

The rearrangement uses TRBV5-1 and TRBJ2-5; D is unresolved. The germline CDR1 and CDR2 sequences are SGHRS and YFSETQ. This CDR3 spans 14 amino acids. V gave up 4 bases and J gave up 5 bases, with 15 bases separating them. As DNA, the CDR3 is TGCGCCAGCAGCCTTGTTCTCGGTATCGAGACCCAGTACTTC. Protein sequence: CASSLVLGIETQYF. Drawing the rest from reference TRBV5-1 and TRBJ2-5, the complete variable domain is KAGVTQTPRYLIKTRGQQVTLSCSPISGHRSVSWYQQTPGQGLQFLFEYFSETQRNKGNFPGRFSGRQFSNSRSEMNVSTLELGDSALYLCASSLVLGIETQYFGPGTRLLVL.